This T cell receptor beta chain came from a study of cytomegalovirus exposure and HLA in healthy donors. As regards this clone: One junction end disagrees with the germline gene, perhaps due to a read error.

Amplification used 60 Vbeta primers and 13 Jbeta primers. The repertoire was sequenced with immunoSEQ multiplex PCR; TCRdb's copy has only in-frame clones and lacks some. The data show roughly 140,000 clones, just under 80% seen once. The CDR3 is made up of 11 amino acids. Germline V gene lookup returns CDR1 LGHNT and CDR2 FRNRAP. Sequencing used PBMCs. The receptor's source is a man aged 25 to 45 in good health and CMV-seronegative. J is TRBJ2-7 and V is TRBV12-5; possible D gene TRBD1, 6 bases. CDR3 protein: CASGLEQGDLF. The CDR3 region has the DNA TGTGCTAGTGGTTTGGAACAGGGCGATCTGTTC. Complete variable domain (other parts from reference TRBV12-5 and TRBJ2-7): DARVTQTPRHKVTEMGQEVTMRCQPILGHNTVFWYRQTMMQGLELLAYFRNRAPLDDSGMPKDRFSAEMPDATLATLKIQPSEPRDSAVYFCASGLEQGDLFGPGTRLTVT.